This TCR beta chain is drawn from a study of T cell repertoires in cytomegalovirus infection. Study overall: In the study, CMV epitopes included recently identified HLA-C-restricted and well-studied HLA-B-restricted ones. Through public TCR beta signatures, both CMV infection and matching HLA type were indicated.

The V end was cut by 1 base, the J end by 2 bases, with 18 bases between. Germline V gene sequence: CDR1 SGDLS, CDR2 YYNGEE. The CDR3 runs to 17 residues. Notes on the study in general: HLA-C-restricted CMV-specific TCR beta clonotypes prevailed in the ex vivo response. The study identified carriers of CMV plus the relevant HLA from cumulative public TCR beta family frequency.

Of note for this clonotype: Antigen unknown.

TCRdb re-called the reads through MiXCR, storing one row per CDR3 protein. The sample holds 900,000 to 950,000 distinct CDR3 sequences, under 40% seen once. The sequenced sample was cultured CD8+ T cells from PBMCs, obtained from culture after CMV antigen stimulation. The chain has TRBV9 and TRBJ2-5; a possible D gene is TRBD2 (6 bases). This clonotype was obtained from a human donor in good health (CMV status not recorded). Some clones in this sample may be carry-over from other donors' samples. The CDR3 region is CASSVNLLTGTQETQYF. CDR3 in DNA: TGTGCCAGCAGCGTAAACCTCCTGACCGGGACTCAAGAGACCCAGTACTTC.